This T cell receptor (beta chain) was recovered during a study of T cell clonality in common variable immunodeficiency. Whole-study results and caveats: Compared with controls, CVID subjects had fewer shared TCRbeta clones. CVID subjects had higher TCRbeta clonality than healthy controls, most marked in about a third. Reportedly, TCR beta sequences from common variable immunodeficiency showed fewer deletions and N-nucleotide insertions.

Repertoires were generated with immunoSEQ multiplex PCR, while TCRdb's copy carries only in-frame clones and drops some. The sample yields 40,000 to 55,000 clones, without any singletons. This CDR3 spans 13 amino acids. Germline CDR1 is GTSNPN and CDR2 is SVGIG (reference sequence). Concerning this clone itself: Antigen: not known. The read ends 3 residues shy of where the CDR3 ends; the end is completed using the germline J gene.

Sequencing was done on a sample of peripheral blood mononuclear cells. This receptor was identified in a person aged 18 to 70 in good health. The V gene is TRBV30, the J gene TRBJ1-2, with 7 bases identical to TRBD1. CDR3 bases read: TGTGCCTGGAGCGGGGACAGTTGGAAGCGG. Translating gives CAWSGDSWKR. The whole CDR3 sequence reads CAWSGDSWKRYTF.